Below are 26 T cell receptor beta chains sequenced from a single sample in a study of CD8+CD57+ T cells in acquired aplastic anemia (dated by TCRdb to between 2018 and 2020). Sequencing used an Illumina HiSeq 2000. Genomic DNA served as template for TCR beta VDJ combination and CDR3 sequence profiling. TCRdb ran its own pipeline on the public reads, namely fastp trimming at Q25 and MiXCR clone calling, and kept in-frame beta chains. Every CDR3 protein is listed once, alongside the most common genes and DNA of its rows. This sample has hundreds of thousands of distinct CDR3 sequences in its table, and 65% to 80% of those were observed once. The ten largest clones take up approximately 3.8% of the sample. The sample taken for sequencing was sorted CD4+, CD8+, or CD8+CD57+ T cells (not recorded which) from PBMCs. The receptors come from a human donor in good health, serving as a control.

V is TRBV19 and J is TRBJ2-2, with D perhaps TRBD1 (6 bases). The CDR3 loop spans 15 amino acids. CDR1 and CDR2 (germline): LNHDA, SQIVND (reference sequence). Trimming shortened V by 5 bases and J by 17 bases, and 27 bases separated the two germline ends. The DNA of the CDR3 is TGTGCCAGTAGTCTAGGGGGAACCAACCAGTACGACGTCTTTTTT. Protein: CASSLGGTNQYDVFF.

This clonotype was observed a few times. An end of the junction differs from the germline gene, which may be a read error. The chain combines TRBV19 with TRBJ1-3; 8 nucleotides align to TRBD1. This CDR3 spans 13 amino acids. Germline lookup yields CDR1 LNHDA and CDR2 SQIVND (reference sequence). The CDR3 DNA follows: TGTGCCAGTAGGATAGGGACAGGCAACACCATATATTTT. Residues: CASRIGTGNTIYF.

This clonotype was recorded at least ten times. The chain employs TRBV7-2 and TRBJ2-1, with 8 bases identical to TRBD1. With V trimmed by 2 bases and J by 7 bases, 4 bases remained unmatched. CDR3 length equals 14 residues. Germline V CDR1 and CDR2: SGHTA, FQGNSA. CDR3 region: CASSLTGGMNEQFF. CDR3 nucleotide sequence: TGTGCCAGCAGCTTAACAGGGGGGATGAATGAGCAGTTCTTC.

This clonotype has ten or more counts. The chain is built from TRBV5-1 and TRBJ1-3; D remains ambiguous. The CDR3 has 13 amino acids. The V gene lost 0 bases and the J gene lost 3 bases, with 4 bases spanning the gap. Germline V gene data show CDR1 as SGHRS and CDR2 as YFSETQ. CDR3 in amino acids: CASSLVDGNTIYF. The DNA for the CDR3 is TGCGCCAGCAGCTTGGTTGATGGAAACACCATATATTTT. Variable domain in full (rest from reference TRBV5-1 and TRBJ1-3): KAGVTQTPRYLIKTRGQQVTLSCSPISGHRSVSWYQQTPGQGLQFLFEYFSETQRNKGNFPGRFSGRQFSNSRSEMNVSTLELGDSALYLCASSLVDGNTIYFGEGSWLTVV.

This chain connects TRBV9 to TRBJ2-3; the D gene is possibly TRBD2 (6 bases). Trimming pared 4 bases from V and 2 bases from J, leaving 23 bases between. The germline gives CDR1 SGDLS, CDR2 YYNGEE. The CDR3 contains 18 residues. The CDR3 coding sequence is TGTGCCAGCAGCTTACATGGGGCCGAACTAGCCCTCACAGATACGCAGTATTTT. Protein product: CASSLHGAELALTDTQYF.

The chain uses TRBV7-2 and TRBJ2-5, with D tentatively TRBD2 (5 bases). The CDR3 runs to 17 residues. Trimming left V 4 bases short and J 6 bases short, with 24 bases between. Germline values: CDR1 SGHTA, CDR2 FQGNSA. CDR3 loop: CASSWAGGASYEQTQYF. The CDR3, as DNA: TGTGCCAGCAGCTGGGCCGGAGGAGCGTCCTACGAACAGACCCAGTACTTC.

With regard to this clonotype: Relative to the germline gene, one junction end is altered; a read error may explain this. The chain combines TRBV2 with TRBJ2-7; D is ambiguous. Per the germline V gene, CDR1 is SNHLY and CDR2 is FYNNEI. This CDR3 has 13 amino acids. CDR3 DNA sequence: TGCGCCAGCAGCTTGGAATGGAAGGACCCCCAGCACTTC. As protein: CASSLEWKDPQHF.

About this clonotype: The junction departs from germline at one end; a sequencing error may be responsible. The rearrangement uses TRBV29-1 and TRBJ1-1; D is uncertain. This CDR3 spans 12 amino acids. Germline lookup yields CDR1 SQVTM and CDR2 ANQGSEA. DNA for the CDR3: TGCAGCGTGGGAAATCTGAACAACGAAGAGTACTTC. It yields the protein CSVGNLNNEEYF.

Regarding this clonotype: At one end, the junction sequence differs from germline, possibly due to a read error. The chain couples TRBV2 to TRBJ1-1; D possibly corresponds to TRBD1 (5 bases). Germline-derived CDR1 and CDR2 are SNHLY and FYNNEI. This CDR3 has 15 residues. The CDR3 coding sequence is TGTGCCAGCAGCTCAGCTCGGGGCGGTAACACTGAAGCTTTCTTC. Protein sequence: CASSSARGGNTEAFF. The variable domain in full, completed from reference TRBV2 and TRBJ1-1, reads EPEVTQTPSHQVTQMGQEVILRCVPISNHLYFYWYRQILGQKVEFLVSFYNNEISEKSEIFDDQFSVERPDGSNFTLKIRSTKLEDSAMYFCASSSARGGNTEAFFGQGTRLTVV.

Of note for this clonotype: Since the CDR3 does not end with the conserved phenylalanine or tryptophan, this likely comes from a read error. It is unclear where the CDR3 begins or ends on the DNA, so no DNA is shown, and the CDR3 is as TCRdb lists it. V is TRBV9 and J is TRBJ1-1. Germline CDR1 and CDR2: SGDLS and YYNGEE. The CDR3 adds up to 13 amino acids, both ends counted. CDR3 region: CASSGVGTSGAGI.

This clonotype was detected only a few times. The chain has TRBV19 and TRBJ1-1; possibly TRBD1 for D (5 bases). Trimming took off 10 bases at V and 11 bases at J, with 17 bases between the two ends. Germline CDR1 reads LNHDA; CDR2 reads SQIVND (reference sequence). CDR3 size: 11 residues. The CDR3 DNA reads TGTGCCACTCGGGGCAGAGCGTTGGCTTTCTTT. Its protein product is CATRGRALAFF.

The V call is TRBV5-5, the J call TRBJ2-5; D is undetermined. Trimming removed 2 bases at V and 5 bases at J, with 1 base between. The CDR3 spans 10 residues. The germline CDR1 and CDR2 sequences are SGHKS and YYEKEE (reference sequence). The CDR3 nucleotides are TGTGCCAGCAGCTTCGAGACCCAGTACTTC. Translated: CASSFETQYF.

The CDR3 DNA reads as TGCAGTGCTAGCTCGGGGGTAGCGGGGACCTACGAGCAGTACTTC. Protein: CSASSGVAGTYEQYF. V gene TRBV20-1 combines with J gene TRBJ2-7; 8 nucleotides agree with TRBD2. V was clipped by 3 bases and J by 2 bases; unmatched bases: 9. The CDR3 spans 15 residues. CDR1 and CDR2 from the germline V gene are DFQATT and SNEGSKA (reference sequence).

Regarding this clonotype: An end of the junction does not agree with germline; a read error may underlie this. V and J are TRBV2 and TRBJ2-3; D is possibly TRBD1 or TRBD2 (6 bases each). This CDR3 comprises 14 residues. The germline gives CDR1 SNHLY, CDR2 FYNNEI. This CDR3 reads CASSLTGDTEAFFF. CDR3 in DNA: TGTGCCAGCAGCTTAACGGGGGACACTGAAGCTTTCTTTTTT.

Turning to this clonotype: This sequence may be a read error, since a much larger clone differs from it by one base. This sequence joins TRBV12-3 or TRBV12-4 and TRBJ2-3; D remains ambiguous. The CDR3 spans 11 residues. V was clipped by 3 bases and J by 10 bases, with 8 bases between them. CDR3 sequence (DNA): TGTGCCAGCAGTTTTGCCCGTTCGCAGTATTTT. Protein sequence: CASSFARSQYF.

In DNA form, the CDR3 reads TGTGCCAGCAGCTGGAGACAGAGAAGGAGGGCTGGCACAGATACGCAGTATTTT. Translation: CASSWRQRRRAGTDTQYF. The V call is TRBV11-2, the J call TRBJ2-3; possibly TRBD2 for D (6 bases). The V end lost 4 bases, the J end lost 1 base, and 21 bases lay between the germline ends. The CDR3 contains 18 residues. Germline V gene sequence: CDR1 SGHAT, CDR2 FQNNGV.

This chain connects TRBV14 to TRBJ1-2; TRBD1 matches at 8 bases. With V trimmed by 5 bases and J by 4 bases, 6 bases remained unmatched. Germline-derived CDR1 and CDR2 are SGHDN and FVKESK. The CDR3 is 14 residues long. CDR3 sequence: CASSTGGQGYGYTF. The CDR3 nucleotides read TGTGCCAGCAGCACAGGAGGACAGGGCTATGGCTACACCTTC.

This sequence joins TRBV12-3 or TRBV12-4 and TRBJ1-4, with 7 bases identical to TRBD1. The V and J ends lost 7 bases and 6 bases, in that order; junction bases with no gene match: 17. The CDR3 is 17 amino acids. The CDR3 nucleotides read TGTGCCAGCAAGGGTGGGGCCTACAGGGGCATCTATGAAAAACTGTTTTTT. Translation gives CASKGGAYRGIYEKLFF.

The chain uses TRBV5-1 and TRBJ2-3; unclear D gene. Germline V gene lookup returns CDR1 SGHRS and CDR2 YFSETQ. This CDR3 spans 14 amino acids. Between the trimmed V and J ends, which lost 0 bases and 6 bases, there was a span of 11 bases. CDR3 sequence reads: CASSLGRDNDTQYF. The CDR3 bases are TGCGCCAGCAGCTTGGGACGCGACAATGATACGCAGTATTTT.

Concerning this clonotype: The CDR3 carries no conserved terminal phenylalanine or tryptophan, so it likely arises from a read error. No DNA is shown, since the ends of the CDR3 on it are uncertain; the CDR3 is the one TCRdb lists. The CDR3 loop reads CASSVGPT. The chain couples TRBV9 to TRBJ1-2. Germline CDR1 and CDR2: SGDLS and YYNGEE. Including both end residues, the CDR3 is 8 amino acids long.

This clonotype appeared a few times. This could be a read error, since a much larger clone is one nucleotide away. V gene TRBV5-1 combines with J gene TRBJ1-1, with D tentatively TRBD1 (5 bases). Germline-derived CDR1 and CDR2 are SGHRS and YFSETQ. The CDR3 length is 14 residues. The CDR3 spells CASSFIGVNTEAFF. DNA of the CDR3: TGTGCCAGCAGCTTCATAGGGGTGAACACTGAAGCTTTCTTT.

A word on this clonotype: Without the conserved terminal phenylalanine or tryptophan, this CDR3 likely stems from a read error. It is unclear where the CDR3 begins or ends on the DNA, so no DNA is shown, and the CDR3 is as TCRdb lists it. The rearrangement uses TRBV7-8 and TRBJ2-7; the D segment call TRBD2 is taken from the table without a DNA check. The CDR3 is 13 amino acids long, termini counted. Germline loops: CDR1 SGHVS, CDR2 FQNEAQ. CDR3: CASSLVVRTYSPL.

This clonotype was seen a handful of times. A read error may be the cause here, since a much bigger clone is one base away. This sequence joins TRBV19 and TRBJ2-3; D gene ambiguous. The J call is in doubt because the DNA end fits TRBJ1-5 better. The germline gives CDR1 LNHDA, CDR2 SQIVND (reference sequence). This CDR3 is 16 amino acids long. This chain's CDR3 is CASSIEYLASTDTQHF. CDR3 sequence (DNA): TGTGCCAGTAGTATAGAGTATTTAGCTAGCACAGATACGCAGCATTTT.

This clonotype was detected once. DNA of the CDR3: TGTGCCAGCAGCATAGGGACAGGGGCGAGTGAAAAACTGTTTTTT. It specifies CASSIGTGASEKLFF. The chain joins TRBV5-8 to TRBJ1-4; 10 bases align to TRBD1. CDR3 size: 15 residues. CDR1 and CDR2 from the germline V gene are SGHTS and YDEGEE. V lost 4 bases to trimming and J lost 7 bases; unmatched junction nucleotides: 7.

At least ten counts were recorded for this clonotype. The chain links TRBV7-2 to TRBJ2-5; D remains ambiguous. Trimming took 4 bases from V and 5 from J, leaving 17 bases between them. The germline CDR1 and CDR2 sequences are SGHTA and FQGNSA. This CDR3 comprises 15 residues. The CDR3 nucleotides read TGTGCCAGCAGCTCTCCCAATGAAGGGCTGGAGACCCAGTACTTC. This codes for CASSSPNEGLETQYF.

The J gene is TRBJ1-1, the V gene TRBV7-2, with unresolved D. The CDR3 length is 13 residues. V lost 5 bases and J lost 8, with 15 bases in between. CDR1 is SGHTA, CDR2 FQGNSA, per germline. CDR3 residues: CASSLALVTEAFF. The CDR3, as DNA: TGTGCCAGCAGCCTGGCGTTAGTCACCGAAGCTTTCTTT.